These T cell receptor beta chains were read from a single sample in a study of cytomegalovirus exposure and HLA in healthy donors. Sequencing used immunoSEQ multiplex PCR; TCRdb keeps in-frame clones, though not all of them. The table has 150,000 to 200,000 clones, 81% seen once. Sequencing was performed on PBMCs. The receptors originated from a middle-aged man in good health and CMV-seropositive. CDR3s include the opening cysteine and the closing phenylalanine or tryptophan. D genes are given only for firm matches. Expanded clones get a size class; other rows say once, few or many, or leave the size out.

j_gene: TRBJ2-7
d_gene: TRBD2
v_gene: TRBV19
abundance: .
CDR3aa: CASSMARTSGTIYEQYF
CDR3nt: TGTGCCAGTAGTATGGCCCGGACTAGCGGGACGATCTACGAGCAGTACTTC

j_gene: TRBJ2-1
d_gene: .
v_gene: TRBV6-6
abundance: .
CDR3aa: CASSLRRGSNEQFF
CDR3nt: TGTGCCAGCAGCCTTCGCAGAGGGAGCAATGAGCAGTTCTTC

j_gene: TRBJ1-1
d_gene: TRBD1
v_gene: TRBV5-1
abundance: .
CDR3aa: CASSWAGGGDTEAFF
CDR3nt: TGCGCCAGCTCCTGGGCAGGGGGCGGTGACACTGAAGCTTTCTTT

j_gene: TRBJ1-2
d_gene: .
v_gene: TRBV2
abundance: .
CDR3aa: CASSEQQTNYGYTF
CDR3nt: TGTGCCAGCAGTGAACAACAGACTAACTATGGCTACACCTTC

j_gene: TRBJ1-1
d_gene: TRBD1
v_gene: TRBV7-3
abundance: .
CDR3aa: CASSDSGQGSTEAFF
CDR3nt: TGTGCCAGCAGCGATTCGGGACAGGGGAGCACTGAAGCTTTCTTT

j_gene: TRBJ2-5
d_gene: TRBD2
v_gene: TRBV11-2
abundance: .
CDR3aa: CATKTAGGRYQETQYF
CDR3nt: TGTGCCACCAAGACGGCGGGAGGGAGATACCAAGAGACCCAGTACTTC

j_gene: TRBJ2-1
d_gene: TRBD2
v_gene: TRBV27
abundance: once
CDR3aa: CASSPLSSGAFNEQFF
CDR3nt: TGTGCCAGCAGTCCCCTGTCTAGCGGGGCCTTCAATGAGCAGTTCTTC

j_gene: TRBJ2-5
d_gene: .
v_gene: TRBV28
abundance: once
CDR3aa: CASSYRVGRTEYF
CDR3nt: TGTGCCAGCAGTTATAGAGTAGGCCGGACTGAGTACTTC

j_gene: TRBJ1-1
d_gene: .
v_gene: TRBV19
abundance: .
CDR3aa: CASSIQRATEAFF
CDR3nt: TGTGCCAGTAGTATTCAGAGGGCCACTGAAGCTTTCTTT

j_gene: TRBJ1-6
d_gene: .
v_gene: TRBV19
abundance: .
CDR3aa: CASSIGGNSYNSPLHF
CDR3nt: TGTGCCAGTAGTATAGGAGGGAACTCCTATAATTCACCCCTCCACTTT

j_gene: TRBJ1-2
d_gene: TRBD1
v_gene: TRBV28
abundance: .
CDR3aa: CASTQGASNYGYTF
CDR3nt: TGTGCCAGCACCCAGGGGGCATCTAACTATGGCTACACCTTC

j_gene: TRBJ2-7
d_gene: TRBD1
v_gene: TRBV7-8
abundance: .
CDR3aa: CASSLGQGVTYEQYF
CDR3nt: TGTGCCAGCAGCTTAGGGCAGGGGGTAACCTACGAGCAGTACTTC

j_gene: TRBJ2-5
d_gene: TRBD2
v_gene: TRBV6-5
abundance: .
CDR3aa: CAIRLAGVTGTQYF
CDR3nt: TGTGCCATCAGACTAGCGGGGGTGACAGGGACCCAGTACTTC

j_gene: TRBJ1-4
d_gene: .
v_gene: TRBV4-1
abundance: .
CDR3aa: CASSQLGGANEKLFF
CDR3nt: TGCGCCAGCAGCCAGCTCGGGGGGGCTAATGAAAAACTGTTTTTT

j_gene: TRBJ2-1
d_gene: .
v_gene: TRBV5-4
abundance: .
CDR3aa: CASERQGNFDEQFF
CDR3nt: TGTGCCAGCGAGAGGCAGGGAAATTTCGATGAGCAGTTCTTC

j_gene: TRBJ2-2
d_gene: TRBD2
v_gene: TRBV6-5
abundance: .
CDR3aa: CASSPILAAAGELFF
CDR3nt: TGTGCCAGCAGTCCCATTCTAGCGGCGGCCGGGGAGCTGTTTTTT

j_gene: TRBJ1-1
d_gene: TRBD1
v_gene: TRBV4-2
abundance: .
CDR3aa: CASSPYDRVNTEAFF
CDR3nt: TGTGCCAGCAGCCCCTACGACAGGGTGAACACTGAAGCTTTCTTT

j_gene: TRBJ1-5
d_gene: .
v_gene: TRBV15
abundance: .
CDR3aa: CATSPPGQWGDQPQHF
CDR3nt: TGTGCCACCAGTCCCCCGGGCCAATGGGGCGATCAGCCCCAGCATTTT

j_gene: TRBJ1-2
d_gene: .
v_gene: TRBV5-1
abundance: .
CDR3aa: CASSLEAGNYGYTF
CDR3nt: TGCGCCAGCAGCTTGGAGGCAGGCAACTATGGCTACACCTTC

j_gene: TRBJ2-7
d_gene: TRBD2
v_gene: TRBV11-2
abundance: .
CDR3aa: CASSLGTSGTYEQYF
CDR3nt: TGTGCCAGCAGCTTAGGGACTAGCGGCACCTACGAGCAGTACTTC

j_gene: TRBJ2-5
d_gene: .
v_gene: TRBV4-2
abundance: once
CDR3aa: CASSQDQGYQETQYF
CDR3nt: TGTGCCAGCAGCCAAGATCAGGGTTACCAAGAGACCCAGTACTTC

j_gene: TRBJ2-2
d_gene: .
v_gene: TRBV2
abundance: .
CDR3aa: CASSPGVYGELFF
CDR3nt: TGTGCCAGCAGTCCGGGGGTATACGGGGAGCTGTTTTTT

j_gene: TRBJ1-1
d_gene: .
v_gene: TRBV7-9
abundance: .
CDR3aa: CAGQGVGTEAFF
CDR3nt: TGTGCGGGGCAAGGGGTAGGCACTGAAGCTTTCTTT

j_gene: TRBJ2-1
d_gene: TRBD2
v_gene: TRBV7-9
abundance: .
CDR3aa: CASSLDLAGVKFF
CDR3nt: TGTGCCAGCAGCTTAGACCTAGCGGGGGTTAAGTTCTTC

j_gene: TRBJ1-3
d_gene: TRBD1
v_gene: TRBV5-1
abundance: .
CDR3aa: CASSPRQGSGNTIYF
CDR3nt: TGCGCCAGCAGCCCCCGACAGGGTTCTGGAAACACCATATATTTT

j_gene: TRBJ1-1
d_gene: .
v_gene: TRBV5-1
abundance: .
CDR3aa: CASSLEVGGTEAFF
CDR3nt: TGCGCCAGCAGCTTGGAGGTGGGGGGCACTGAAGCTTTCTTT

j_gene: TRBJ2-7
d_gene: .
v_gene: TRBV18
abundance: .
CDR3aa: CASSPGGGTYEQYF
CDR3nt: TGTGCCAGCTCTCCAGGCGGCGGTACCTACGAGCAGTACTTC

j_gene: TRBJ2-5
d_gene: TRBD1
v_gene: TRBV25-1
abundance: .
CDR3aa: CASTWSGGLETQYF
CDR3nt: TGTGCCAGCACTTGGTCAGGGGGCTTGGAGACCCAGTACTTC

j_gene: TRBJ2-7
d_gene: .
v_gene: TRBV11-2
abundance: .
CDR3aa: CASSLSDSPYEQYF
CDR3nt: TGTGCCAGCAGCCTTTCAGACAGCCCCTACGAGCAGTACTTC

j_gene: TRBJ2-3
d_gene: .
v_gene: TRBV7-3
abundance: .
CDR3aa: CASSLTGASTDTQYF
CDR3nt: TGTGCCAGCAGCTTAACTGGGGCTAGCACAGATACGCAGTATTTT

j_gene: TRBJ2-1
d_gene: TRBD2
v_gene: TRBV19
abundance: .
CDR3aa: CASSIVWDYNLEGRNEQFF
CDR3nt: TGTGCCAGTAGTATAGTGTGGGACTATAACCTAGAAGGGAGAAATGAGCAGTTCTTC

j_gene: TRBJ2-2
d_gene: TRBD2
v_gene: TRBV7-2
abundance: .
CDR3aa: CASSRTSASTGELFF
CDR3nt: TGTGCCAGCAGCCGGACTAGCGCGAGCACCGGGGAGCTGTTTTTT

j_gene: TRBJ2-3
d_gene: TRBD2
v_gene: TRBV9
abundance: .
CDR3aa: CASSVGSGLVVADTQYF
CDR3nt: TGTGCCAGCAGCGTAGGGTCGGGACTAGTGGTTGCAGATACGCAGTATTTT

j_gene: TRBJ2-2
d_gene: .
v_gene: TRBV5-1
abundance: .
CDR3aa: CASSVWTPNTGELFF
CDR3nt: TGCGCCAGCAGCGTATGGACACCGAACACCGGGGAGCTGTTTTTT

j_gene: TRBJ1-4
d_gene: .
v_gene: TRBV29-1
abundance: .
CDR3aa: CSGVGGAGKLFF
CDR3nt: TGCAGCGGTGTGGGGGGGGCTGGAAAACTGTTTTTT

j_gene: TRBJ1-2
d_gene: TRBD1
v_gene: TRBV4-1
abundance: .
CDR3aa: CASSSQGAGFYGYTF
CDR3nt: TGCGCCAGCAGCTCGCAGGGGGCTGGTTTCTATGGCTACACCTTC

j_gene: TRBJ2-1
d_gene: .
v_gene: TRBV9
abundance: .
CDR3aa: CASSGGEAGSWAYNEQFF
CDR3nt: TGTGCCAGCAGCGGGGGGGAGGCGGGGTCATGGGCATACAATGAGCAGTTCTTC

j_gene: TRBJ2-7
d_gene: TRBD1
v_gene: TRBV12-5
abundance: .
CDR3aa: CASGFLTGPTTYEQYF
CDR3nt: TGTGCTAGTGGTTTCCTGACAGGGCCGACAACCTACGAGCAGTACTTC

j_gene: TRBJ1-2
d_gene: TRBD1
v_gene: TRBV6-5
abundance: .
CDR3aa: CASSYRAGGGYGYTF
CDR3nt: TGTGCCAGCAGTTACCGGGCAGGGGGCGGCTATGGCTACACCTTC

j_gene: TRBJ1-5
d_gene: .
v_gene: TRBV27
abundance: .
CDR3aa: CASSFERNQPQHF
CDR3nt: TGTGCCAGCAGTTTTGAGAGGAATCAGCCCCAGCATTTT

j_gene: TRBJ2-1
d_gene: TRBD1
v_gene: TRBV9
abundance: few
CDR3aa: CASSVTDRAPYNEQFF
CDR3nt: TGTGCCAGCAGCGTAACCGACAGGGCCCCCTACAATGAGCAGTTCTTC

j_gene: TRBJ2-3
d_gene: .
v_gene: TRBV14
abundance: .
CDR3aa: CASSQDWADPPTDTQYF
CDR3nt: TGTGCCAGCAGCCAAGATTGGGCTGACCCCCCCACAGATACGCAGTATTTT